What follows are 31 T cell receptor beta chains derived from one specimen sequenced in a study of T cell responses to AZD1222 COVID-19 vaccine. Method: immunoSEQ multiplex PCR; TCRdb's copy keeps in-frame clones and lacks some. Here the sample spans roughly 120,000 clones, 88% being singletons. The sample consisted of peripheral blood, taken 28 days after the second AZD1222 dose. The receptors were gathered from an adult who received the AZD1222 COVID-19 vaccine.

The gene calls are TRBV10-2 and TRBJ1-4, with D tentatively TRBD1 (5 bases). V shed 2 bases and J shed 5 bases, with 9 bases lying between them. Germline V CDR1 and CDR2: WSHSY, SAAADI. The CDR3 sequence is 14 residues long. DNA for the CDR3: TGCGCCAGCAGTGAGACGGGGGTGAATGAAAAACTGTTTTTT. Translated, it gives CASSETGVNEKLFF.

V usage is TRBV6-2 or TRBV6-3 and J usage is TRBJ2-3; either TRBD1 or TRBD2 may supply D (5 bases each). V was pared by 5 bases and J by 2 bases, with 17 bases between. This CDR3 comprises 16 residues. Germline assignment: CDR1 MNHEY and CDR2 SVGEGT. The CDR3 loop is CASSHPRDRNTDTQYF. The CDR3 DNA sequence: TGTGCCAGCAGTCACCCCCGGGACCGAAACACAGATACGCAGTATTTT.

The chain links TRBV19 to TRBJ2-1; 8 bases match TRBD1. This CDR3 is built from 16 residues. Germline V gene lookup returns CDR1 LNHDA and CDR2 SQIVND (reference sequence). V gave up 2 bases and J gave up 4 bases; unmatched junction bases: 7. The CDR3 here is CASSIQWDRFYNEQFF. The CDR3 coding sequence is TGTGCCAGTAGTATACAGTGGGACAGGTTTTACAATGAGCAGTTCTTC. Filled out from reference TRBV19 and TRBJ2-1, the complete variable domain reads DGGITQSPKYLFRKEGQNVTLSCEQNLNHDAMYWYRQDPGQGLRLIYYSQIVNDFQKGDIAEGYSVSREKKESFPLTVTSAQKNPTAFYLCASSIQWDRFYNEQFFGPGTRLTVL.

This clone came up a few times. The chain joins TRBV25-1 to TRBJ2-2, with D possibly being TRBD2 (5 bases). CDR3 length: 14 residues. Germline V gene data show CDR1 as MGHDK and CDR2 as SYGVNS. Trimming cost V 6 bases and J 3 bases, with 11 bases left between them. The CDR3 sequence: CASRRAGDTGELFF. As DNA, the CDR3 is TGTGCCAGCAGAAGAGCCGGGGACACCGGGGAGCTGTTTTTT.

The V and J genes are TRBV19 and TRBJ1-5; D is possibly TRBD1 (6 bases). CDR1 LNHDA and CDR2 SQIVND come from the germline V gene (reference sequence). Trimming left V 5 bases short and J 5 bases short, with 10 bases between. This CDR3 contains 13 residues. The CDR3 bases are TGTGCCAGTAGTTACAAGGGGGATCAGCCCCAGCATTTT. Its protein product is CASSYKGDQPQHF.

The rearrangement joins TRBV10-3 to TRBJ2-7; tentatively, D is TRBD1 (5 bases). Germline CDR1 reads ENHRY; CDR2 reads SYGVKD. The CDR3 has 14 amino acids. The germline V and J ends were trimmed by 6 bases and 0 bases, with 12 bases remaining between them. The CDR3 DNA is TGTGCCATCAGCGACAGAAGGAGCTCCTACGAGCAGTACTTC. Translated, it gives CAISDRRSSYEQYF.

The genes are TRBV4-3 and TRBJ1-5, with D unclear. The CDR3 consists of 14 residues. Trimming took 2 bases from V and 3 from J, leaving 8 bases between them. The germline V gene encodes CDR1 LGHNA and CDR2 YSLEER. Written as DNA, the CDR3 is TGCGCCAGCAGCCAAACCGCCGTCAATCAGCCCCAGCATTTT. It specifies CASSQTAVNQPQHF.

The chain joins TRBV6-5 to TRBJ2-6; D unclear. The CDR3 extends over 14 amino acids. Trimming left V 4 bases short and J 0 bases short, with 4 bases between. Germline CDR1 reads MNHEY; CDR2 reads SVGAGI. The chain's CDR3 is CASSWGSGANVLTF. Written as DNA, the CDR3 is TGTGCCAGCAGTTGGGGCTCTGGGGCCAACGTCCTGACTTTC.

This clone was observed a single time. The gene calls are TRBV7-2 and TRBJ1-2; the D gene is possibly TRBD1 (5 bases). There are 14 residues in the CDR3. Trimming pared 5 bases from V and 8 bases from J, leaving 18 bases between. Germline CDR1 and CDR2: SGHTA and FQGNSA. The CDR3 DNA is TGTGCCAGCAGCAGCAGGGAGGCCCTTTGGGGCTACACCTTC. Protein product: CASSSREALWGYTF.

This clone was counted a single time. The CDR3 is CASRIGGQGDTEAFF. The DNA for the CDR3 is TGCGCCAGCCGCATCGGGGGACAGGGAGACACTGAAGCTTTCTTT. V is TRBV5-1 and J is TRBJ1-1, with 9 bases fitting TRBD1. Unmatched junction bases numbered 10, after V lost 7 bases and J lost 3 bases. Germline V CDR1 and CDR2: SGHRS, YFSETQ. The CDR3 is 15 amino acids.

CDR3 residues: CASSSTYGYTF. CDR3 DNA: TGTGCCAGCAGCTCCACCTATGGCTACACCTTC. V is TRBV11-2 and J is TRBJ1-2; unclear D gene. Germline CDR1 reads SGHAT; CDR2 reads FQNNGV. The CDR3 has 11 residues. V lost 4 bases, J lost 4 bases, and 4 bases lay in between.

The chain employs TRBV6-6 and TRBJ2-1; 11 positions agree with TRBD1. V lost 5 bases and J lost 8; bases outside the gene matches: 5. The CDR3 sequence is 14 residues long. Germline CDR1 MNHNY, CDR2 SVGAGI (reference sequence). In DNA form, the CDR3 reads TGTGCCAGCAGTGCCCGGGACAGGGGGGATGAGCAGTTCTTC. Protein product: CASSARDRGDEQFF.

This clone has only one observation. The CDR3 spells CASSVSDFSTDTQYF. The CDR3 DNA reads TGTGCCAGCAGCGTCTCGGACTTTTCCACAGATACGCAGTATTTT. The chain is built from TRBV9 and TRBJ2-3, with a possible D match to TRBD2 (5 bases). Germline-derived CDR1 and CDR2 are SGDLS and YYNGEE. The CDR3 is made up of 15 amino acids. V lost 2 bases, J lost 2 bases, and 12 bases lay in between.

This clone was counted a single time. The chain recombines TRBV6-5 with TRBJ1-1; possibly TRBD1 for D (5 bases). This CDR3 has 15 amino acids. Per germline, CDR1 MNHEY and CDR2 SVGAGI. V lost 2 bases and J 0 bases, leaving 10 bases between the germline ends. CDR3 loop: CASSYMGVMNTEAFF. CDR3 nucleotide sequence: TGTGCCAGCAGTTACATGGGGGTCATGAACACTGAAGCTTTCTTT.

This chain uses TRBV4-2 with TRBJ1-3; D remains unclear. The CDR3 runs 16 residues. Germline V gene lookup returns CDR1 LGHNA and CDR2 YNFKEQ. V gave up 4 bases and J gave up 9 bases, with 22 bases separating them. The CDR3 here is CASSPPLEDSVGTIYF. CDR3 DNA sequence: TGTGCCAGCAGCCCCCCCTTGGAGGACTCTGTGGGCACCATATATTTT.

The chain has TRBV10-3 and TRBJ1-4; a possible D gene is TRBD1 (5 bases). Germline assignment: CDR1 ENHRY and CDR2 SYGVKD. Trimming took off 2 bases at V and 8 bases at J, with 12 bases between the two ends. CDR3 length: 14 residues. The CDR3 DNA reads as TGTGCCATCAGTGAGGGGGGTGCGGAGGAAAAACTGTTTTTT. This encodes CAISEGGAEEKLFF.

This clone came up once. This rearrangement joins TRBV24-1 to TRBJ1-5, with D possibly being TRBD1 (6 bases). CDR1 is KGHDR and CDR2 is SFDVKD in the germline V gene. The CDR3 runs 12 residues. V was trimmed by 9 bases and J by 4 bases, leaving 9 bases between them. CDR3 sequence reads: CATSGVNQPQHF. The CDR3 DNA follows: TGTGCCACCTCAGGGGTAAATCAGCCCCAGCATTTT.

V and J are TRBV5-1 and TRBJ2-1, with TRBD2 as a possible D gene (6 bases). CDR3 length: 14 residues. The germline CDR1 and CDR2 sequences are SGHRS and YFSETQ. Trimming removed 4 bases from V and 9 bases from J, with 17 bases in between. The DNA for the CDR3 is TGCGCCAGCAGCCTAGCGTTAGGGGTCGGTGAGCAGTTCTTC. It yields the protein CASSLALGVGEQFF.

This sequence joins TRBV7-9 and TRBJ2-7; 7 bases line up with TRBD1. The CDR3 is made up of 11 amino acids. Germline assignment: CDR1 SEHNR and CDR2 FQNEAQ (reference sequence). The trim removed 11 bases at V and 2 bases at J, leaving 3 bases unmatched. CDR3 DNA: TGTGCCGGCCAGGGGGCCTACGAGCAGTACTTC. It codes for CAGQGAYEQYF.

The chain has TRBV7-3 and TRBJ1-1, with D perhaps matching TRBD1 (5 bases). The CDR3 loop spans 14 amino acids. Per the germline V gene, CDR1 is SGHTA and CDR2 is FQGTGA. The germline V and J ends were trimmed by 2 bases and 4 bases, with 11 bases remaining between them. CDR3 protein: CASSLLGGSTEAFF. For the CDR3, the DNA is TGTGCCAGCAGCTTACTTGGGGGAAGCACTGAAGCTTTCTTT.

The rearrangement joins TRBV5-1 to TRBJ1-1; D is unresolved. Per the germline V gene, CDR1 is SGHRS and CDR2 is YFSETQ. The CDR3 length is 14 residues. The ends were cut back, 0 bases at V and 0 bases at J, with 6 bases in the middle. The CDR3 region is CASSLGGLNTEAFF. CDR3 nucleotide sequence: TGCGCCAGCAGCTTGGGGGGATTGAACACTGAAGCTTTCTTT.

The gene calls are TRBV6-5 and TRBJ1-2; D is ambiguous. The CDR3 length is 16 residues. V shed 0 bases and J shed 1 base, with 12 bases lying between them. Per the germline V gene, CDR1 is MNHEY and CDR2 is SVGAGI. CDR3 loop: CASSYSARGNNYGYTF. CDR3 DNA: TGTGCCAGCAGTTACTCCGCCCGAGGGAATAACTATGGCTACACCTTC.

The CDR3 sequence: CASSLSGGGLNEQFF. The CDR3 bases are TGTGCCAGCAGCTTAAGCGGGGGAGGTCTCAATGAGCAGTTCTTC. The rearrangement joins TRBV7-3 to TRBJ2-1; TRBD2 matches 7 bases. Germline values: CDR1 SGHTA, CDR2 FQGTGA. With V trimmed by 1 base and J by 6 bases, 6 bases remained unmatched. CDR3 length: 15 amino acids.

The V gene is TRBV6-5, the J gene TRBJ2-3; 9 bases are shared with TRBD1. The CDR3 runs 14 residues. Trimming cost V 7 bases and J 6 bases; bases outside gene matches: 8. Germline lookup yields CDR1 MNHEY and CDR2 SVGAGI. The DNA for the CDR3 is TGTGCCAGCAATCCGGGACAGGGCCGGGATACGCAGTATTTT. It codes for CASNPGQGRDTQYF.

About this clone itself: This specimen includes other DNA sequences encoding the same CDR3. This chain connects TRBV29-1 to TRBJ1-2; 7 bases are shared with TRBD1. In germline, CDR1 is SQVTM, CDR2 ANQGSEA. With V trimmed by 5 bases and J by 2 bases, 5 bases remained unmatched. The CDR3 sequence is 13 residues long. DNA for the CDR3: TGCAGCGTTCTGGGACAGCTGAACTATGGCTACACCTTC. Encoded protein: CSVLGQLNYGYTF.

The rearrangement joins TRBV11-2 to TRBJ1-2; possibly TRBD1 for D (5 bases). Germline loops: CDR1 SGHAT, CDR2 FQNNGV. The CDR3 totals 17 residues. The V and J ends lost 5 bases and 4 bases respectively, with 23 bases between them. CDR3 protein: CASSKGQTTSGPYGYTF. In DNA form, the CDR3 reads TGTGCCAGCAGCAAAGGACAAACCACCTCGGGACCCTATGGCTACACCTTC. Looking up the rest from reference TRBV11-2 and TRBJ1-2 gives the full variable domain: EAGVAQSPRYKIIEKRQSVAFWCNPISGHATLYWYQQILGQGPKLLIQFQNNGVVDDSQLPKDRFSAERLKGVDSTLKIQPAKLEDSAVYLCASSKGQTTSGPYGYTFGSGTRLTVV.

This sequence joins TRBV28 and TRBJ1-2, with D uncertain. The V and J ends lost 2 bases and 2 bases respectively, with 3 bases between them. This CDR3 is built from 12 residues. The germline V gene has CDR1 MDHEN and CDR2 SYDVKM. As DNA, the CDR3 is TGTGCCAGCAGTTTAAGAAACTATGGCTACACCTTC. The encoded protein is CASSLRNYGYTF.

The CDR3 coding sequence is TGCGCCAGCAGCCAGCACCCTGGGGGGGAATCTCCCTACGAGCAGTACTTC. This sequence encodes CASSQHPGGESPYEQYF. The chain combines TRBV4-1 with TRBJ2-7, with TRBD2 matching 7 bases. The CDR3 runs 17 residues. The germline V gene has CDR1 MGHRA and CDR2 YSYEKL. V shed 3 bases, J shed 2 bases, and the junction held 13 bases outside the gene matches.

CDR3 bases: TGTGCCAGCAGCGTAGTACAGGGTGGAGATACGCAGTATTTT. Protein sequence: CASSVVQGGDTQYF. The rearrangement links TRBV9 to TRBJ2-3; maybe TRBD1 (6 bases). The CDR3 is made up of 14 amino acids. Trimming stripped 0 bases from V and 5 bases from J, with 10 bases between. Germline V gene data show CDR1 as SGDLS and CDR2 as YYNGEE.

Of note for this clone: The same CDR3 also results from other DNA sequences found in this sample. The V and J genes are TRBV28 and TRBJ1-2; D ambiguous. Germline V gives CDR1 MDHEN, CDR2 SYDVKM. Trimming took 5 bases from V and 8 from J, leaving 9 bases between them. The CDR3 has 11 amino acids. CDR3 coding DNA: TGTGCCAGCAGTCTCTCGAGGGGCTACACCTTC. Residues: CASSLSRGYTF.

This clone was detected once. This sequence joins TRBV7-3 and TRBJ2-1; 8 bases fit TRBD2. Germline lookup yields CDR1 SGHTA and CDR2 FQGTGA. V lost 0 bases, J lost 0 bases, and 1 base stayed unmatched. The CDR3 runs to 16 residues. The CDR3 reads CASSLTGGASYNEQFF. CDR3 sequence (DNA): TGTGCCAGCAGCTTAACCGGGGGGGCCTCCTACAATGAGCAGTTCTTC.